One and the same sample provided the 13 T cell receptor beta chains below, sequenced in a study of shared T cell receptors in the human thymus. Generated by immunoSEQ multiplex PCR, the TCRdb table keeps only in-frame clones and is missing some. The sample lists roughly 550,000 clones; 75% to 85% were seen once. This sample also belongs to another study, concerning human thymus T cells.

Sequencing used thymocytes. The receptors were gathered from a boy in the first two years of life with a congenital heart defect.

V and J are TRBV28 and TRBJ1-1; perhaps TRBD1 as D (5 bases). Germline CDR1 MDHEN, CDR2 SYDVKM. The V end was cut by 1 base, the J end by 1 base, with 19 bases between. The CDR3 is 18 amino acids. CDR3 sequence (DNA): TGTGCCAGCAGTTTATTTTATCAATCAGGGTTGGGGAACACTGAAGCTTTCTTT. The encoded protein is CASSLFYQSGLGNTEAFF. Filled out from reference TRBV28 and TRBJ1-1, the complete variable domain reads DVKVTQSSRYLVKRTGEKVFLECVQDMDHENMFWYRQDPGLGLRLIYFSYDVKMKEKGDIPEGYSVSREKKERFSLILESASTNQTSMYLCASSLFYQSGLGNTEAFFGQGTRLTVV.

The CDR3 reads CASGGLAGGDEQFF. The CDR3, as DNA: TGCGCCAGCGGGGGACTAGCGGGAGGAGATGAGCAGTTCTTC. The chain recombines TRBV10-1 with TRBJ2-1, with TRBD2 matching over 15 bases. V trimming: 8 bases; J trimming: 8 bases; junction bases outside the gene matches: 4. Germline CDR1 is WNHNN and CDR2 is SYGVQD (reference sequence). CDR3 length: 14 amino acids.

The V and J genes are TRBV18 and TRBJ2-3; 9 bases align to TRBD2. The CDR3 runs to 16 residues. J gave up 6 bases and V 5 bases, and 12 bases lay outside the gene matches. CDR1 is KGHSH and CDR2 is LQKENI in the germline V gene. For the CDR3, the DNA is TGTGCCAGCTCAGGAGGGACTAGCCCCCTTGGCGATACGCAGTATTTT. Its translation: CASSGGTSPLGDTQYF.

The chain is built from TRBV27 and TRBJ1-2; D gene uncertain. Trimming took 4 bases from V and 2 from J, leaving 5 bases between them. The CDR3 loop spans 12 amino acids. Germline CDR1 MNHEY, CDR2 SMNVEV (reference sequence). For the CDR3, the DNA is TGTGCCAGCAGTTCTCAGAACTATGGCTACACCTTC. It translates to CASSSQNYGYTF.

The chain has TRBV4-2 and TRBJ2-1, with 8 positions matching TRBD2. CDR1 LGHNA and CDR2 YNFKEQ come from the germline V gene. The V and J ends lost 3 bases and 7 bases, in that order; junction bases with no gene match: 11. The CDR3 totals 16 residues. The CDR3 sequence is CASSHPGGSGMNEQFF. Written as DNA, the CDR3 is TGTGCCAGCAGCCACCCGGGCGGTAGCGGGATGAATGAGCAGTTCTTC.

V gene TRBV19 combines with J gene TRBJ2-3, with D possibly matching TRBD2 (5 bases). Germline V gives CDR1 LNHDA, CDR2 SQIVND (reference sequence). The CDR3 contains 14 residues. Deletions cut 5 bases from V and 10 bases from J, with 19 bases between. This CDR3 reads CASSHTNGRLAQYF. In DNA, the CDR3 is TGTGCCAGTAGTCACACTAATGGGAGATTGGCGCAGTATTTT.

The chain carries TRBV2 and TRBJ2-5; the match to TRBD2 covers 8 bases. The tail of the sequence fits TRBJ2-7 better, so the J call may be wrong. The germline V gene encodes CDR1 SNHLY and CDR2 FYNNEI. The CDR3 contains 15 residues. CDR3 in amino acids: CASSDPLAAPYEQYF. The CDR3 bases are TGTGCCAGCAGCGATCCACTAGCGGCACCTTACGAGCAGTACTTC.

CDR3 sequence (DNA): TGTGCCAGCAGTCCCTCGGAGGGGAAGGGCGGGGAGCTGTTTTTT. It translates to CASSPSEGKGGELFF. The genes are TRBV27 and TRBJ2-2; TRBD2 is a possible D gene (6 bases). Germline values: CDR1 MNHEY, CDR2 SMNVEV (reference sequence). The CDR3 has 15 amino acids. Deletions cut 5 bases from V and 7 bases from J, with 17 bases between.

The chain has TRBV18 and TRBJ2-1; D may be TRBD2 (5 bases). Germline V gene lookup returns CDR1 KGHSH and CDR2 LQKENI. The CDR3 covers 15 residues. V lost 2 bases and J 4 bases, leaving 12 bases between the germline ends. The CDR3 nucleotides are TGTGCCAGCTCACCATCGAGGGAGCCGTACAATGAGCAGTTCTTC. Amino acid sequence: CASSPSREPYNEQFF.

This chain connects TRBV28 to TRBJ1-2; possible D gene TRBD1, 6 bases. Germline assignment: CDR1 MDHEN and CDR2 SYDVKM. The length of the CDR3 is 12 residues. The V end was cut by 3 bases, the J end by 8 bases, with 10 bases between. In DNA, the CDR3 is TGTGCCAGCAGTTTCTGGGGACACGGCTACACCTTC. Protein product: CASSFWGHGYTF.

J is TRBJ2-1 and V is TRBV6-5; D possibly corresponds to TRBD2 (6 bases). Per germline, CDR1 MNHEY and CDR2 SVGAGI. V was pared by 5 bases and J by 9 bases, with 11 bases between. This CDR3 has 12 amino acids. This chain's CDR3 is CASSPRGSEQFF. Here the CDR3 DNA reads TGTGCCAGCAGTCCGCGGGGTAGTGAGCAGTTCTTC.

The chain recombines TRBV11-1 with TRBJ2-7, with a tentative D call TRBD2 (6 bases). The germline CDR1 and CDR2 sequences are SGHAT and FQDESV (reference sequence). The V and J ends lost 4 bases and 6 bases respectively, with 10 bases between them. The CDR3 spans 12 residues. CDR3 coding DNA: TGTGCCAGCAGCTCGGGGGACGGCGAGCAGTACTTC. Its protein product is CASSSGDGEQYF.

The J gene is TRBJ2-1, the V gene TRBV7-9; tentatively, D is TRBD2 (6 bases). This CDR3 has 16 amino acids. Germline V CDR1 and CDR2: SEHNR, FQNEAQ (reference sequence). V was trimmed by 4 bases and J by 2 bases, leaving 15 bases between them. The DNA of the CDR3 is TGTGCCAGCAGCTCCCGAGCGCGGGACCCCTACAATGAGCAGTTCTTC. This codes for CASSSRARDPYNEQFF.